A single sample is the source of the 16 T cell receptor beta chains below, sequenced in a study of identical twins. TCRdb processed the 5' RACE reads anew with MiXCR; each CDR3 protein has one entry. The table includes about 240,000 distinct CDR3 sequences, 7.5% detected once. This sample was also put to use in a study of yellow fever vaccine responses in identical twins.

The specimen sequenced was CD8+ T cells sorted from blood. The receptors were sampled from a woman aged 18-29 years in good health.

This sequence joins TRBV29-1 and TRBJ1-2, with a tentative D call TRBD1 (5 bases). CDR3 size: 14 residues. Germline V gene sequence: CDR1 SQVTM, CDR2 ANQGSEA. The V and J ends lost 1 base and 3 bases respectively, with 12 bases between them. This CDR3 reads CSVEAQGRYYGYTF. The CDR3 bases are TGCAGCGTTGAAGCCCAGGGACGGTACTATGGCTACACCTTC.

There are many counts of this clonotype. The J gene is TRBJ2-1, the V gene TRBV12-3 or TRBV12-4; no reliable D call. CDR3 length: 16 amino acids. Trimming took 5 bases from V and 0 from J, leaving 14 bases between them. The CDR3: CASSPEARSSYNEQFF. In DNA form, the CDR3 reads TGTGCCAGCAGTCCAGAAGCGAGGAGCTCCTACAATGAGCAGTTCTTC.

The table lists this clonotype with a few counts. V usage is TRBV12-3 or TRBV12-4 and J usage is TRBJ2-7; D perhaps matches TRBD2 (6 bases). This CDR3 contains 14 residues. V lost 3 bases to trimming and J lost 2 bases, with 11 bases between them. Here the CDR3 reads CASSLEGDPYEQYF. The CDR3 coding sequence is TGTGCCAGCAGTTTGGAGGGAGACCCCTACGAGCAGTACTTC.

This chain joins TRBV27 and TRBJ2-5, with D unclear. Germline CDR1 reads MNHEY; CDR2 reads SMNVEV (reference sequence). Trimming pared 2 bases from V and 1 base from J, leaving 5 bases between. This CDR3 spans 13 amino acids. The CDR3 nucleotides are TGTGCCAGCAGTTTAAGCCTCCAAGAGACCCAGTACTTC. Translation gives CASSLSLQETQYF.

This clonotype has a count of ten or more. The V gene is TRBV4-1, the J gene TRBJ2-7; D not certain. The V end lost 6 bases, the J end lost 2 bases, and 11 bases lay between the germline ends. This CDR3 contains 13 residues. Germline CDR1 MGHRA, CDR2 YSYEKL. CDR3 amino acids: CASSRTETYEQYF. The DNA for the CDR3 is TGCGCCAGCAGTAGGACGGAGACCTACGAGCAGTACTTC.

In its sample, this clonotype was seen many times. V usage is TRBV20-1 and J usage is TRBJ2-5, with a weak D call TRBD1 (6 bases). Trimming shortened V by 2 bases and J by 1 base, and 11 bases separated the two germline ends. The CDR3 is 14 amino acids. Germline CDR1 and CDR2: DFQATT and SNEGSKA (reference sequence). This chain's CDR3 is CSARFRDTQETQYF. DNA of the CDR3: TGCAGTGCTAGATTCCGGGACACCCAAGAGACCCAGTACTTC.

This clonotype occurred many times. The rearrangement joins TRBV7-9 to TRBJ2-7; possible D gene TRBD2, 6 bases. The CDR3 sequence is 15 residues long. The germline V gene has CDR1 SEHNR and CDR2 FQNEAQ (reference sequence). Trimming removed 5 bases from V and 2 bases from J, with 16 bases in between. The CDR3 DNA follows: TGTGCCAGCAGCCGGGGGACTCCCGGCCCCTACGAGCAGTACTTC. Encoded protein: CASSRGTPGPYEQYF. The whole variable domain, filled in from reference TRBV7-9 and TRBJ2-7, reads DTGVSQNPRHKITKRGQNVTFRCDPISEHNRLYWYRQTLGQGPEFLTYFQNEAQLEKSRLLSDRFSAERPKGSFSTLEIQRTEQGDSAMYLCASSRGTPGPYEQYFGPGTRLTVT.

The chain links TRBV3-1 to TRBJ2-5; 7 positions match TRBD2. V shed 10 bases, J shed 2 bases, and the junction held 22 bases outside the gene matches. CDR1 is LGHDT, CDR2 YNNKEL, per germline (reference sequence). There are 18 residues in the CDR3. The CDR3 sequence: CATTQDQIGAGLQETQYF. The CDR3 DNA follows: TGTGCCACCACCCAAGACCAGATAGGGGCGGGACTACAAGAGACCCAGTACTTC.

The CDR3 bases are TGTGCCAGCAGCCGAGATGACCCGACGAACACCGGGGAGCTGTTTTTT. Protein product: CASSRDDPTNTGELFF. The V call is TRBV14, the J call TRBJ2-2; D unresolved. Germline V gives CDR1 SGHDN, CDR2 FVKESK. Trimming took 4 bases from V and 0 from J, leaving 12 bases between them. This CDR3 comprises 16 residues.

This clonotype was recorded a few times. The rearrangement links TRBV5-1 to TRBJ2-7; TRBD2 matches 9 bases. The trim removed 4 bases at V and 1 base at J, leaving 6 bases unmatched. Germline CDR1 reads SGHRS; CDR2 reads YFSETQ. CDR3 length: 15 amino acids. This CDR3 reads CASSTRTSASYEQYF. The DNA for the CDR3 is TGCGCCAGCAGCACTCGGACTAGCGCGTCCTACGAGCAGTACTTC.

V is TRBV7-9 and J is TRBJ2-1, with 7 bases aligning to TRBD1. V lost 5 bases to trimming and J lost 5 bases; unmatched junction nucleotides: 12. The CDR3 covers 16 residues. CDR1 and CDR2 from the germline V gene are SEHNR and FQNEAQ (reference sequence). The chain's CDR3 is CASSQGGLGLDNEQFF. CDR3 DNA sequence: TGTGCCAGCAGCCAAGGGGGCTTGGGCTTAGACAATGAGCAGTTCTTC.

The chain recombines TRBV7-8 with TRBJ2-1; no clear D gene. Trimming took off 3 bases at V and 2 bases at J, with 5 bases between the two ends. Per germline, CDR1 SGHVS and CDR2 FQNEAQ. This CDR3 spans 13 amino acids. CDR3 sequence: CASSFEPYNEQFF. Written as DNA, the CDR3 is TGTGCCAGCAGCTTCGAACCCTACAATGAGCAGTTCTTC.

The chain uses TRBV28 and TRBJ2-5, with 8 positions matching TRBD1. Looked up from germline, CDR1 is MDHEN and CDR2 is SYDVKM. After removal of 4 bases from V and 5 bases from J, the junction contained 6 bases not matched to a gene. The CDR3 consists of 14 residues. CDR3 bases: TGTGCCAGCAGTTACTTTGGACAGGGCGAGACCCAGTACTTC. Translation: CASSYFGQGETQYF.

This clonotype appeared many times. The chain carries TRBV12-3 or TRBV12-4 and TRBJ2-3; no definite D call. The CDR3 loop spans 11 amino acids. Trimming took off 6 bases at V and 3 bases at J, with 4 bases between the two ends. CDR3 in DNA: TGTGCCAGCAGCTTAACAGATACGCAGTATTTT. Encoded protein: CASSLTDTQYF.

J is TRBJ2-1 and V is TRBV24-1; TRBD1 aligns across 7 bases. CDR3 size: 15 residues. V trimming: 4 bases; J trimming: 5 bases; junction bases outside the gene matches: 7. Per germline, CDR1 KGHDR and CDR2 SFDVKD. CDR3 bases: TGTGCCACCAGTGAAAAGGGGGCATCACACAATGAGCAGTTCTTC. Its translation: CATSEKGASHNEQFF.

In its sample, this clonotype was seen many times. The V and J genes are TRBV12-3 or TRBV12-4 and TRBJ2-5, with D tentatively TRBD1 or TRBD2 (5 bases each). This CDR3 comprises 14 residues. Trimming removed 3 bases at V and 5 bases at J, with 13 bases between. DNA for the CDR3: TGTGCCAGCAGTTTCTCGGGGCTCGGCGAGACCCAGTACTTC. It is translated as CASSFSGLGETQYF.